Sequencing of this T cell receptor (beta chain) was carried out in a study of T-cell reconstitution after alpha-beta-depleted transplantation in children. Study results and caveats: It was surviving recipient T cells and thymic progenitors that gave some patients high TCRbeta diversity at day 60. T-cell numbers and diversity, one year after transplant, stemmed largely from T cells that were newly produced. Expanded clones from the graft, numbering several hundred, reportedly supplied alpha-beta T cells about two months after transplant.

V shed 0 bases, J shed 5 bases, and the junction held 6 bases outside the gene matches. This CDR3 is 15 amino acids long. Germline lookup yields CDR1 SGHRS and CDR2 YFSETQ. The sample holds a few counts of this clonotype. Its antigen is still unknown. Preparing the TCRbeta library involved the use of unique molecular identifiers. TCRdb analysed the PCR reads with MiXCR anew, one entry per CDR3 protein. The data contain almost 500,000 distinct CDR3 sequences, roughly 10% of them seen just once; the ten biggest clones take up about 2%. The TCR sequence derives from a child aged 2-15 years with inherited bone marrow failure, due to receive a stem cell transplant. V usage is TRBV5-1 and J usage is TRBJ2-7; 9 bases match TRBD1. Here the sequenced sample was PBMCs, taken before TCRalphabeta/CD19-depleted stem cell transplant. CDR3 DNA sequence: TGCGCCAGCAGCTTGGGGGACAGGGAAATTGACGAGCAGTACTTC. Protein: CASSLGDREIDEQYF.